This T cell receptor beta chain appears in the sequencing data of a study of blood T cell repertoires in COVID-19. Study-wide background: The analysed material was cDNA or gDNA that came from T cells, B-cell-depleted T cells, or PBMCs.

The CDR3 has 13 amino acids. V lost 1 base, J lost 6 bases, and 7 bases lay in between. CDR1 is LGHNA and CDR2 is YSLEER in the germline V gene. Data came from immunoSEQ multiplex PCR; TCRdb stores just in-frame clones and leaves some out. The data contain about 200,000 clones, roughly 80% of them singletons. The J gene is TRBJ2-1, the V gene TRBV4-3, with a weak D call TRBD2 (6 bases). Sequenced input: PBMCs or T cells enriched from blood (not recorded which). The origin of this receptor is a man aged 40-49 years who had recovered from COVID-19. The CDR3 is CASSQGLVNEQFF. In DNA form, the CDR3 reads TGCGCCAGCAGCCAAGGACTAGTCAATGAGCAGTTCTTC.